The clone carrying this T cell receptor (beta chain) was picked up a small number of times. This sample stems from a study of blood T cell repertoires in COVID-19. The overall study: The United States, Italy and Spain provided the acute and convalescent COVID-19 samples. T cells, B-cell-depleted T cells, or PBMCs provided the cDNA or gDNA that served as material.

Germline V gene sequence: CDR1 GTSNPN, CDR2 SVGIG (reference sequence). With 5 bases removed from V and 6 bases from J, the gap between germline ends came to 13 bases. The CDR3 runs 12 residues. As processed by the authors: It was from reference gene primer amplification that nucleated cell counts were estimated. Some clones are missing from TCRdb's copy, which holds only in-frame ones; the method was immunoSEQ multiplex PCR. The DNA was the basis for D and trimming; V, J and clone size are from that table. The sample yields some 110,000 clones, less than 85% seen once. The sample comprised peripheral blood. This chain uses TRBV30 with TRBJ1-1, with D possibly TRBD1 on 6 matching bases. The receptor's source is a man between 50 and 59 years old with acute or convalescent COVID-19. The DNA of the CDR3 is TGTGCCTGGGATAGGGGGAGGGCTGAAGCTTTCTTT. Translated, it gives CAWDRGRAEAFF. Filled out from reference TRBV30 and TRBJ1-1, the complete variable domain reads SQTIHQWPATLVQPVGSPLSLECTVEGTSNPNLYWYRQAAGRGLQLLFYSVGIGQISSEVPQNLSASRPQDRQFILSSKKLLLSDSGFYLCAWDRGRAEAFFGQGTRLTVV.